These T cell receptor beta chains were read from a single sample in a study of identical twins. TCRdb used MiXCR to reprocess the 5' RACE reads, holding one entry per CDR3 protein. The data hold approximately 500,000 distinct CDR3 sequences, with approximately 24% observed a single time. This same sample was also part of a study on T cells expressing NK-cell markers.

What was sequenced was CD4+ T cells sorted from blood. The receptors derive from a young woman in good health. The conserved cysteine and the conserved F or W are not part of the CDR3 here. Size is stated for part of the rows, as once, few or many counts, or as a class when the clone is expanded.

V	size	J	CDR3
TRBV4-1	NA	TRBJ2-7	ASSPRGRGGATSTYEQY
TRBV20-1	NA	TRBJ2-5	SATAWETQY
TRBV10-3	NA	TRBJ2-7	AMRDRGDEQY
TRBV5-1	few	TRBJ2-1	ASSLGALNEQF
TRBV20-1	few	TRBJ2-5	SARDSSGQETQY
TRBV15	few	TRBJ2-7	ATSGGKPYEQY
TRBV10-3	NA	TRBJ1-1	AISESSTEAF
TRBV3-1	NA	TRBJ2-1	ASSQGGGVSYNEQF
TRBV29-1	few	TRBJ2-2	SSGGHTGELF
TRBV7-2	few	TRBJ2-5	ASSSRTQETQY
TRBV29-1	few	TRBJ2-5	SVVAGVETQY
TRBV7-2	NA	TRBJ1-1	ASSFLPGTGFEAF
TRBV20-1	NA	TRBJ2-2	SARARQATPFNTGELF
TRBV6-5	NA	TRBJ1-5	ASSSTTGYSNQPQH
TRBV20-1	few	TRBJ1-5	SAIRGNQPQH
TRBV7-8	few	TRBJ2-7	ASSLEVSYEQY
TRBV2	NA	TRBJ2-3	ASSGPRDFSSSTDTQY
TRBV6-5	few	TRBJ2-1	ASSYLAGGGNEQF
TRBV27	few	TRBJ2-1	ASSLRLAGGLYNEQF
TRBV3-1	NA	TRBJ1-6	ASSPDLSTQALH
TRBV20-1	NA	TRBJ2-7	SASGPSQDYEQY
TRBV10-3	few	TRBJ2-1	AISESKEQF
TRBV6-1	NA	TRBJ2-1	ASSPGTSGLHNEQF
TRBV19	few	TRBJ1-5	ASSWVNQPQH
TRBV18	NA	TRBJ1-6	ASSPQVGESPLH
TRBV5-5	NA	TRBJ2-7	ASSLGQGSDYEQY
TRBV5-1	NA	TRBJ1-1	ASSLGAEMAF
TRBV7-2	NA	TRBJ1-5	ASSTQGPNQPQH
TRBV5-5	NA	TRBJ1-2	ASSRNDGPAGRGYT
TRBV5-1	many	TRBJ1-2	ASSPDRGSYGYT
TRBV15	NA	TRBJ2-3	ATSRDGSTDTQY
TRBV6-1	NA	TRBJ2-1	ASSGTGGNEQF
TRBV6-2/TRBV6-3	NA	TRBJ2-5	ASSYPGHFTGTGAEETQY
TRBV6-2/TRBV6-3	few	TRBJ1-1	ASKNRATNTEAF
TRBV10-3	few	TRBJ2-3	AIRAAGGGDTQY
TRBV6-1	NA	TRBJ2-7	ASSENTLSSYEQY
TRBV12-3/TRBV12-4	few	TRBJ1-2	ASSRGGGYT
TRBV4-2	NA	TRBJ2-1	ASSQVKSGGSEQF
TRBV29-1	few	TRBJ2-2	SVEGRAGELF
TRBV11-3	few	TRBJ2-1	ASSLAIAGGEQF
TRBV12-3/TRBV12-4	NA	TRBJ2-3	ASSSARTGVTDTQY
TRBV12-3/TRBV12-4	NA	TRBJ2-1	ASMGRGEKPNEQF
TRBV7-9	NA	TRBJ2-1	ASSRLGLALNNEQF
TRBV3-1	few	TRBJ2-3	ASSQSGRLRTDTQY
TRBV5-1	few	TRBJ2-7	ASSLEGLGPSGLEQY
TRBV10-3	few	TRBJ1-1	AISEALGGTEAF
TRBV10-3	few	TRBJ1-1	AITPRQIMNTEAF
TRBV5-5	NA	TRBJ1-1	ASSLDRSRGVAEAF
TRBV7-9	NA	TRBJ2-1	ASSPGGQSSYNEQF
TRBV2	few	TRBJ1-1	ASSEGQFEAF
TRBV7-9	few	TRBJ2-1	ASSETGDEQF
TRBV7-2	few	TRBJ2-1	ASSLVWLAGYEQF
TRBV11-1	NA	TRBJ2-1	ASSGGDRGNDEQF
TRBV3-1	NA	TRBJ2-5	ASSLSGSETQY
TRBV11-2	few	TRBJ2-1	ASSKGLAANEQF
TRBV18	NA	TRBJ1-1	ASSPPLGVPDTEAF
TRBV12-3/TRBV12-4	NA	TRBJ2-4	ASSLRVNIQY
TRBV20-1	few	TRBJ2-3	SARSSGGTDTQY
TRBV7-8	NA	TRBJ2-5	ASSSFMGEETQY
TRBV29-1	NA	TRBJ2-5	SVEGQGGETQY